Following are 5 T cell receptor beta chains from one sample sequenced in a study of T cells after posttransplantation cyclophosphamide. Using immunoSEQ multiplex PCR, the repertoire was profiled, and TCRdb retains in-frame clones only, with some absent. The sample contains roughly 32,000 clones, just over 90% of which appear only once. The naive gate required viable CD3+CD4+ or CD3+CD8+ cells with CCR7+CD45RA+CD45RO-CD95-CD27+CD28+ phenotype. The sample consisted of naive CD4+ T cells sorted from PBMCs. Receptor source: a woman aged 60-75 years in good health, CMV-negative, and a related stem cell transplant donor.

V gene TRBV5-1 combines with J gene TRBJ2-2, with 12 nucleotides matching TRBD2. CDR1 and CDR2 from the germline V gene are SGHRS and YFSETQ. The V segment lost 2 bases and the J segment 4 bases; nucleotides outside the gene matches: 3. The CDR3 consists of 16 residues. CDR3 in amino acids: CASSLPTSGGTGELFF. The CDR3 DNA is TGCGCCAGCAGCTTACCGACTAGCGGGGGCACCGGGGAGCTGTTTTTT.

The J gene is TRBJ1-3, the V gene TRBV9; perhaps TRBD1 as D (5 bases). The V gene lost 2 bases and the J gene lost 2 bases, with 11 bases spanning the gap. CDR3 size: 15 residues. Germline CDR1 SGDLS, CDR2 YYNGEE. CDR3 sequence: CASSVEGRPGNTIYF. In DNA, the CDR3 is TGTGCCAGCAGCGTGGAGGGACGGCCTGGAAACACCATATATTTT.

About this clone: The junction differs from germline at one of its ends, possibly a read error. The genes are TRBV27 and TRBJ2-6; TRBD1 aligns across 12 bases. Germline V gives CDR1 MNHEY, CDR2 SMNVEV (reference sequence). The CDR3 spans 18 residues. CDR3: CASSLRGQGAGGANVLAF. As DNA, the CDR3 is TGTGCCAGCAGTTTGAGGGGACAGGGGGCGGGCGGGGCCAACGTCCTGGCTTTC.

CDR3 DNA: TGTGCCAGCTCACCATTTGGGGGGAGAGAGCAGTACTTC. Protein sequence: CASSPFGGREQYF. The rearrangement links TRBV18 to TRBJ2-7, with D possibly matching TRBD2 (6 bases). V lost 2 bases to trimming and J lost 7 bases, with 12 bases between them. CDR1 and CDR2 from the germline V gene are KGHSH and LQKENI. The CDR3 contains 13 residues.

The CDR3 protein is CASSLSAGSGTQYF. In DNA form, the CDR3 reads TGTGCCAGCAGCTTATCAGCGGGGTCGGGTACGCAGTATTTT. V usage is TRBV7-2 and J usage is TRBJ2-3, with TRBD2 matching over 7 bases. This CDR3 contains 14 residues. The V gene end was trimmed by 2 bases and the J gene end by 8 bases; junction bases not matched to a gene: 7. CDR1 is SGHTA and CDR2 is FQGNSA in the germline V gene. The full variable domain, with the rest looked up from reference TRBV7-2 and TRBJ2-3, is GAGVSQSPSNKVTEKGKDVELRCDPISGHTALYWYRQSLGQGLEFLIYFQGNSAPDKSGLPSDRFSAERTGGSVSTLTIQRTQQEDSAVYLCASSLSAGSGTQYFGPGTRLTVL.